The 9 T cell receptor beta chains below come from one sample, sequenced in a study of blood T cells in healthy people across ages. Using a J-beta primer mix together with a sample-barcoded 5' primer, a second PCR was run for 7 to 11 cycles. TCRdb independently ran MiXCR on the 5' RACE reads; one entry per CDR3 protein. This sample has around 1,000,000 distinct CDR3 sequences, with 20% to 25% found just once. This same sample was also taken into another study, of T cells of mothers and their children.

Sequences were obtained from blood. These receptors were taken from a girl aged 2 to 9 in good health.

The chain links TRBV7-2 to TRBJ2-7, with a weak D call TRBD2 (6 bases). V dropped 5 bases and J dropped 0 bases, with 17 bases sitting between them. The CDR3 is made up of 16 amino acids. CDR1 SGHTA and CDR2 FQGNSA come from the germline V gene. CDR3 DNA: TGTGCCAGCAGCCTTTCGGGACTCCTATACTCCTACGAGCAGTACTTC. It translates to CASSLSGLLYSYEQYF.

This clonotype has only a few counts. The genes are TRBV4-1 and TRBJ2-2; weak D call: TRBD2 (6 bases). Germline CDR1 is MGHRA and CDR2 is YSYEKL. Trimming pared 3 bases from V and 0 bases from J, leaving 11 bases between. The CDR3 is 16 amino acids. CDR3 DNA: TGCGCCAGCAGCCAGAGCTCTAGCGCGAACACCGGGGAGCTGTTTTTT. Protein product: CASSQSSSANTGELFF.

V is TRBV7-2 and J is TRBJ2-7; 15 bases line up with TRBD2. The CDR3 has 17 amino acids. Looked up from germline, CDR1 is SGHTA and CDR2 is FQGNSA. V lost 5 bases and J lost 1; bases outside the gene matches: 6. The CDR3 spells CASSEGLAGGLSYEQYF. CDR3 sequence (DNA): TGTGCCAGCAGCGAGGGACTAGCGGGGGGCCTTTCCTACGAGCAGTACTTC.

In this sample, this clonotype turned up a few times. The chain combines TRBV4-3 with TRBJ2-3; 8 positions agree with TRBD2. Trimming cost V 8 bases and J 1 base; bases outside gene matches: 14. The CDR3 has 17 residues. Germline V gives CDR1 LGHNA, CDR2 YSLEER. The CDR3: CASVGVWRGAGTDTQYF. CDR3 sequence (DNA): TGCGCCAGCGTGGGGGTGTGGCGGGGGGCCGGCACAGATACGCAGTATTTT.

V usage is TRBV4-1 and J usage is TRBJ1-4; D not certain. The ends were cut back, 1 base at V and 8 bases at J, with 17 bases in the middle. The CDR3 sequence is 16 residues long. CDR1 MGHRA and CDR2 YSYEKL come from the germline V gene. CDR3 loop: CASSQVSAEGAEKLFF. CDR3 coding DNA: TGCGCCAGCAGCCAAGTTTCCGCGGAGGGTGCCGAAAAACTGTTTTTT.

In this sample, this clonotype turned up a few times. V gene TRBV3-1 combines with J gene TRBJ2-3; tentatively, D is TRBD1 or TRBD2 (6 bases each). The CDR3 covers 16 residues. V dropped 4 bases and J dropped 1 base, with 15 bases sitting between them. Germline V gene sequence: CDR1 LGHDT, CDR2 YNNKEL (reference sequence). The CDR3, as DNA: TGTGCCAGCAGCCGTGGAGGGGGGCGAGGCACAGATACGCAGTATTTT. The encoded protein is CASSRGGGRGTDTQYF.

Concerning this clonotype: Since the CDR3 does not end with the conserved phenylalanine or tryptophan, this likely comes from a read error. It is unclear where the CDR3 begins or ends on the DNA, so no DNA is shown, and the CDR3 is as TCRdb lists it. The J gene is TRBJ2-5, the V gene TRBV5-1; the table's TRBD2 call for D was not verified on the DNA. Germline CDR1 and CDR2: SGHRS and YFSETQ. The CDR3 length equals 12 residues, ends included. This CDR3 reads CASSPGLAGPAL.

The chain combines TRBV5-1 with TRBJ2-5; a possible D gene is TRBD1 (5 bases). V lost 7 bases, J lost 2 bases, and 15 bases lay in between. Germline CDR1 is SGHRS and CDR2 is YFSETQ. There are 14 residues in the CDR3. CDR3 residues: CASAFTGLQETQYF. The CDR3 region has the DNA TGCGCCAGCGCGTTTACAGGTTTACAAGAGACCCAGTACTTC.

This clonotype was observed a handful of times. The gene calls are TRBV7-2 and TRBJ2-3; 8 bases are shared with TRBD2. V lost 1 base to trimming and J lost 4 bases; unmatched junction nucleotides: 4. CDR1 and CDR2 from the germline V gene are SGHTA and FQGNSA. CDR3 length equals 15 residues. The CDR3 sequence is CASSLGLARADTQYF. The CDR3 DNA follows: TGTGCCAGCAGCTTAGGACTAGCGCGAGCAGATACGCAGTATTTT. The variable domain in full, completed from reference TRBV7-2 and TRBJ2-3, reads GAGVSQSPSNKVTEKGKDVELRCDPISGHTALYWYRQSLGQGLEFLIYFQGNSAPDKSGLPSDRFSAERTGGSVSTLTIQRTQQEDSAVYLCASSLGLARADTQYFGPGTRLTVL.